This T cell receptor (beta chain) was obtained from a study of T cell responses to AZD1222 COVID-19 vaccine. Study-wide points: Among the donors, most were white British and more were female, and clonal diversity was possibly underestimated.

On this clone: The antigen is undetermined.

Germline CDR1 and CDR2: MGHRA and YSYEKL. CDR3 length: 15 amino acids. Between the trimmed V and J ends, which lost 1 base and 4 bases, there was a span of 12 bases. Some clones are missing from TCRdb's copy, which holds only in-frame ones; the method was immunoSEQ multiplex PCR. The table includes 85,000 to 130,000 clones, 93% detected once. The receptor's source is an adult in good health. Sequenced here: peripheral blood, sampled on day 0 of AZD1222 vaccination. V and J are TRBV4-1 and TRBJ2-3; D perhaps matches TRBD2 (6 bases). CDR3 sequence: CASSQVAGFADTQYF. DNA of the CDR3: TGCGCCAGCAGCCAAGTGGCGGGGTTTGCAGATACGCAGTATTTT.